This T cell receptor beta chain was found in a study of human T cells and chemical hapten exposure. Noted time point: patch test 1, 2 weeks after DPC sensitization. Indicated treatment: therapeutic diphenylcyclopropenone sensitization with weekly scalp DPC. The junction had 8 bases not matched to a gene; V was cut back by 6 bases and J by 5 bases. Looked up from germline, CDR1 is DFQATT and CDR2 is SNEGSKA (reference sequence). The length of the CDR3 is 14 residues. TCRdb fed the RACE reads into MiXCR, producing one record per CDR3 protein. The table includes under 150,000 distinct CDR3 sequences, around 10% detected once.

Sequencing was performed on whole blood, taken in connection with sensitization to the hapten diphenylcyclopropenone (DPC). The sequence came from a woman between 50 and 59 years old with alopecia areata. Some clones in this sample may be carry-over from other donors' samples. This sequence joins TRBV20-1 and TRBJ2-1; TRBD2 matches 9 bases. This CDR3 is CSALSGSGDNEQFF. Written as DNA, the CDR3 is TGCAGTGCCCTTAGCGGGAGTGGCGACAATGAGCAGTTCTTC.